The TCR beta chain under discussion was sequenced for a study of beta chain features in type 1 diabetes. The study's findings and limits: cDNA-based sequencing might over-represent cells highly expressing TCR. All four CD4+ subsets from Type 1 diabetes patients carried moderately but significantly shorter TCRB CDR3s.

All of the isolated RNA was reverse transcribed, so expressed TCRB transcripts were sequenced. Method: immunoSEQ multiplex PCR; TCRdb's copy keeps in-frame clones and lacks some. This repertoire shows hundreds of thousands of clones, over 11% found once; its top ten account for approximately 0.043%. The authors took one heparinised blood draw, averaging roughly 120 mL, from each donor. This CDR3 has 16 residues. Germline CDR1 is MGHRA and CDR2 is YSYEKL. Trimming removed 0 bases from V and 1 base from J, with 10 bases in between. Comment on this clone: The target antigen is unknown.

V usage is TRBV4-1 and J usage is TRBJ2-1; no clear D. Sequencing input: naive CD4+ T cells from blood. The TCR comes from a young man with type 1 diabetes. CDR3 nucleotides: TGCGCCAGCAGCCAAGATACCGGAAGGTCCTACAATGAGCAGTTCTTC. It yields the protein CASSQDTGRSYNEQFF.